Many counts were recorded for the clone carrying this TCR beta chain. These data are taken from a study of cytomegalovirus exposure and HLA in healthy donors. This CDR3 is built from 16 residues. CDR1 is MDHEN and CDR2 is SYDVKM in the germline V gene. V trimming: 2 bases; J trimming: 0 bases; junction bases outside the gene matches: 2. PCR involved 60 Vbeta and 13 Jbeta primers. Only in-frame clones appear in the TCRdb table, and some are missing; sequencing was by immunoSEQ multiplex PCR. The sample yields more than 110,000 clones, roughly four fifths seen once. This clonotype was sampled from a woman aged 50 to 60 in good health and CMV-seropositive. The chain is built from TRBV28 and TRBJ2-4; 9 nucleotides line up with TRBD2. The sequenced sample consisted of PBMCs. The CDR3 DNA sequence: TGTGCCAGCAGTTTAGCGGGGGGGCTAGCCAAAAACATTCAGTACTTC. It translates to CASSLAGGLAKNIQYF.